The following is a TCR beta chain sequence with its context. The antigen remains unidentified. The data derive from a study of cytomegalovirus exposure and HLA in healthy donors. Findings and limits, study-wide: Among the CMV-associated chains, a few were confirmed in vitro as specific for CMV antigens. Within the 130 or so validation repertoires, first-cohort TCR clusters tended to co-occur, according to a later analysis.

The donors were members of the validation cohort comprising about 120 subjects, separate from the approximately 670-subject first cohort. Sequenced by immunoSEQ multiplex PCR; TCRdb stores in-frame clones only, minus some. This table holds 75,000 to 90,000 clones, 90% to 96% found once. The CDR3 has 15 residues. V gave up 3 bases and J gave up 0 bases; unmatched junction bases: 4. Germline CDR1 and CDR2: MNHEY and SMNVEV (reference sequence). The sequenced sample consisted of PBMCs. The chain uses TRBV27 and TRBJ2-7; 8 bases align to TRBD2. The clonotype was recovered from a man younger than 30 in good health and CMV-seropositive. The CDR3 nucleotides read TGTGCCAGCAGTTTGACTAGCGAGGTCTCCTACGAGCAGTACTTC. This gives the protein CASSLTSEVSYEQYF.